This entry is about one T cell receptor (beta chain). Repertoires were generated with immunoSEQ multiplex PCR, while TCRdb's copy carries only in-frame clones and drops some. The table includes approximately 160,000 clones, less than 90% detected once. These data originate in a study of cytomegalovirus exposure and HLA in healthy donors. Germline V lookup: CDR1 SGHRS, CDR2 YFSETQ. The length of the CDR3 is 15 residues. The J segment lost 3 bases and the V segment lost 0 bases, leaving 5 bases of the junction unmatched. The TCR sequence derives from a woman aged 18-30 years in good health and CMV-seropositive. The specimen sequenced was PBMCs. V and J are TRBV5-1 and TRBJ2-7; 8 bases are a match to TRBD2. For the CDR3, the DNA is TGCGCCAGCAGCTTGGGGCTAGCGGGCGACTACGAGCAGTACTTC. It translates to CASSLGLAGDYEQYF.